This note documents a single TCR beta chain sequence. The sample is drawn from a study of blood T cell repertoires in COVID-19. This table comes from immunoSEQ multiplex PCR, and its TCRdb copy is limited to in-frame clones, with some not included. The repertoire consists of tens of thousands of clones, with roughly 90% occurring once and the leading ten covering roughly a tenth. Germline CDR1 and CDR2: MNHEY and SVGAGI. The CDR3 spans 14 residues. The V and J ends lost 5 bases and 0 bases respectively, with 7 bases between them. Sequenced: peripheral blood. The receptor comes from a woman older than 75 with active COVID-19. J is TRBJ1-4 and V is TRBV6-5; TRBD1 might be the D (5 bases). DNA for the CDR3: TGTGCCAGCAGTCCGACAGCAACTAATGAAAAACTGTTTTTT. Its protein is CASSPTATNEKLFF.